The 18 T cell receptor beta chains below were found in one sample sequenced in a study of response to subunit inactivated influenza vaccine. TCRdb passed the RT-PCR reads through MiXCR, listing each CDR3 protein once. The sample lists hundreds of thousands of distinct CDR3 sequences, 10% to 15% occurring once. The sample in question was PBMCs from blood, obtained around seven weeks after vaccination. These receptors were obtained from a man between 50 and 59 years old who received an inactivated influenza vaccine.

This clonotype was counted only a few times. The chain combines TRBV19 with TRBJ2-5; D gene ambiguous. The germline V and J ends were trimmed by 5 bases and 2 bases, with 12 bases remaining between them. This CDR3 has 14 residues. Germline assignment: CDR1 LNHDA and CDR2 SQIVND (reference sequence). Written as DNA, the CDR3 is TGTGCCAGTAGTGCAGGTCCCAGTCAAGAGACCCAGTACTTC. Translated, it gives CASSAGPSQETQYF.

This clonotype was seen many times. The CDR3 loop reads CASSLGTVRSNEQFF. Written as DNA, the CDR3 is TGTGCCAGCAGCTTAGGGACGGTTCGGTCCAATGAGCAGTTCTTC. The chain employs TRBV11-2 and TRBJ2-1; no firm D call. Germline assignment: CDR1 SGHAT and CDR2 FQNNGV. V dropped 1 base and J dropped 6 bases, with 13 bases sitting between them. The CDR3 is 15 residues long.

V is TRBV7-2 and J is TRBJ2-7; 9 positions agree with TRBD1. V trimming: 5 bases; J trimming: 4 bases; junction bases outside the gene matches: 6. The CDR3 consists of 14 residues. Germline V gene lookup returns CDR1 SGHTA and CDR2 FQGNSA. The CDR3 nucleotides read TGTGCCAGCAGCCATAAGACAGGGGGGTACGAGCAGTACTTC. Protein product: CASSHKTGGYEQYF.

This clonotype came up many times. The chain combines TRBV10-1 with TRBJ2-1; TRBD2 might be the D (5 bases). From germline, CDR1 is WNHNN and CDR2 SYGVQD (reference sequence). V was cut by 0 bases and J by 7 bases, with 16 bases left in between. The length of the CDR3 is 16 residues. The CDR3: CASSESGLASLNEQFF. Here the CDR3 DNA reads TGCGCCAGCAGTGAGTCCGGTCTAGCAAGTCTGAATGAGCAGTTCTTC.

This clonotype has a handful of counts. This chain uses TRBV24-1 with TRBJ2-3, with D perhaps matching TRBD1 or TRBD2 (5 bases each). Germline lookup yields CDR1 KGHDR and CDR2 SFDVKD. This CDR3 is built from 14 residues. Trimming pared 4 bases from V and 4 bases from J, leaving 11 bases between. The CDR3 protein is CATSETRGADTQYF. The CDR3 DNA follows: TGTGCCACCAGTGAAACCCGAGGGGCAGATACGCAGTATTTT.

This clonotype was counted between two and nine times. V and J are TRBV12-3 or TRBV12-4 and TRBJ1-3, with no clear D. Trimming stripped 8 bases from V and 0 bases from J, with 8 bases between. The CDR3 contains 13 residues. The CDR3 here is CASRRLSGNTIYF. CDR3 DNA sequence: TGTGCCAGCCGGCGCCTCTCTGGAAACACCATATATTTT.

The V gene is TRBV3-1, the J gene TRBJ2-7, with TRBD2 as a possible D gene (5 bases). This CDR3 is built from 14 residues. The germline gives CDR1 LGHDT, CDR2 YNNKEL (reference sequence). Deletions cut 1 base from V and 2 bases from J, with 9 bases between. The CDR3 DNA sequence: TGTGCCAGCAGCCAAGTACCGGGAACCTACGAGCAGTACTTC. Translating gives CASSQVPGTYEQYF.

This clonotype has more than one count but fewer than ten. In DNA form, the CDR3 reads TGTGCCAGCAGTCCACGAAGCCCCGGGACAGCAGACAATGAGCAGTTCTTC. Translating gives CASSPRSPGTADNEQFF. The rearrangement uses TRBV27 and TRBJ2-1; 7 bases line up with TRBD1. Germline V gives CDR1 MNHEY, CDR2 SMNVEV (reference sequence). J was trimmed by 5 bases and V by 5 bases; bases with no gene match: 15. The CDR3 loop spans 17 amino acids.

At least ten counts were recorded for this clonotype. The rearrangement joins TRBV20-1 to TRBJ2-2; D perhaps matches TRBD2 (6 bases). The V gene lost 3 bases and the J gene lost 2 bases, with 7 bases spanning the gap. From germline, CDR1 is DFQATT and CDR2 SNEGSKA (reference sequence). This CDR3 spans 13 amino acids. CDR3 nucleotide sequence: TGCAGTGCTAGGGGACTTAACACCGGGGAGCTGTTTTTT. This translates into CSARGLNTGELFF.

This chain uses TRBV18 with TRBJ2-7; 7 positions match TRBD1. Germline V gene data show CDR1 as KGHSH and CDR2 as LQKENI. The CDR3 has 15 amino acids. J was trimmed by 2 bases and V by 1 base; bases with no gene match: 5. The DNA for the CDR3 is TGTGCCAGCTCACCACTGATGGGACAGACCTACGAGCAGTACTTC. The encoded protein is CASSPLMGQTYEQYF.

V is TRBV24-1 and J is TRBJ2-2, with TRBD1 identical over 7 bases. With V trimmed by 7 bases and J by 3 bases, 13 bases remained unmatched. The CDR3 runs 17 residues. Germline V gives CDR1 KGHDR, CDR2 SFDVKD. CDR3 sequence reads: CATSPRLGGPDTGELFF. Here the CDR3 DNA reads TGTGCCACCAGCCCTCGATTAGGGGGCCCCGACACCGGGGAGCTGTTTTTT.

J is TRBJ1-6 and V is TRBV4-2; D remains unclear. V dropped 6 bases and J dropped 7 bases, with 10 bases sitting between them. The germline V gene has CDR1 LGHNA and CDR2 YNFKEQ. The CDR3 totals 13 residues. The CDR3 sequence is CASSPNGNSPLHF. CDR3 coding DNA: TGTGCCAGCAGTCCTAACGGGAATTCACCCCTCCACTTT.

The chain carries TRBV12-3 or TRBV12-4 and TRBJ2-7; D possibly uses TRBD1 or TRBD2 (5 bases each). This CDR3 has 13 residues. V shed 7 bases and J shed 3 bases, with 13 bases lying between them. The CDR3 nucleotides read TGTGCCAGCACACTAGGGACGGACTACGAGCAGTACTTC. As protein: CASTLGTDYEQYF.

This clonotype was seen more than once but under ten times. The chain joins TRBV20-1 to TRBJ2-1; D gene unclear. The CDR3 is 14 residues long. CDR1 is DFQATT, CDR2 SNEGSKA, per germline (reference sequence). V dropped 1 base and J dropped 4 bases, with 11 bases sitting between them. The CDR3 DNA reads TGCAGTGCTAGAGGCAGTAGCAGATACAATGAGCAGTTCTTC. Protein sequence: CSARGSSRYNEQFF.

Of note for this clonotype: At one boundary the junction diverges from the germline segment, which might be a read error. The genes are TRBV20-1 and TRBJ2-1, with 7 bases that match TRBD2. Germline values: CDR1 DFQATT, CDR2 SNEGSKA (reference sequence). This CDR3 region has 17 residues. The CDR3: CCARDWGSGTSYNEQFF. The CDR3 nucleotides read TGCTGTGCTAGAGATTGGGGAAGCGGGACTTCCTACAATGAGCAGTTCTTC.

The J gene is TRBJ2-1, the V gene TRBV30; no firm D call. Trimming removed 3 bases at V and 3 bases at J, with 3 bases between. The CDR3 length is 11 residues. Germline V CDR1 and CDR2: GTSNPN, SVGIG (reference sequence). This CDR3 reads CAWSYYNEQFF. The CDR3, as DNA: TGTGCCTGGAGCTACTACAATGAGCAGTTCTTC.

This clonotype was recorded once. The chain is built from TRBV23-1 and TRBJ2-7; 11 bases are shared with TRBD2. Being an ORF, TRBV23-1 has a function that is uncertain. The CDR3 spans 17 residues. V lost 4 bases to trimming and J lost 2 bases; unmatched junction nucleotides: 10. This CDR3 reads CASSPDTGLAEAYEQYF. The CDR3 coding sequence is TGCGCCAGCAGTCCCGACACGGGACTAGCGGAAGCCTACGAGCAGTACTTC.

This clonotype was detected only a few times. J is TRBJ2-6 and V is TRBV5-6; D might be TRBD1 (5 bases). Germline-derived CDR1 and CDR2 are SGHDT and YYEEEE. CDR3 length equals 14 residues. Trimming took off 7 bases at V and 2 bases at J, with 10 bases between the two ends. The DNA of the CDR3 is TGTGCCAGCCGCCCCAGGGCTGGGGCCAACGTCCTGACTTTC. Residues: CASRPRAGANVLTF.